A few counts support the clone carrying this T cell receptor beta chain. Its antigen is as yet unknown. This sample was taken from a study of cytomegalovirus exposure and HLA in healthy donors. Overall study findings and caveats: Testing in vitro showed a few CMV-associated chains specific for CMV antigens. 164 TCR beta chains were listed as cytomegalovirus-associated.

Healthy bone marrow donors made up the donor group. In the PCR, 60 Vbeta and 13 Jbeta primers were used. The protocol was immunoSEQ multiplex PCR, while the TCRdb copy is restricted to in-frame clones and leaves out a portion. The sample has around 140,000 clones, more than 75% seen once. Trimming at V came to 8 bases and at J to 2 bases, leaving 5 bases not matched to a gene. CDR1 and CDR2 (germline): MNHNY, SVGAGI (reference sequence). The CDR3 has 13 residues. Material: PBMCs. The genes are TRBV6-6 and TRBJ1-2, with TRBD1 matching 7 bases. This sequence originates from a female donor in good health and CMV-seronegative. The CDR3, as DNA: TGTGCCAGCGGATCGGGACAGAACTATGGCTACACCTTC. Residues: CASGSGQNYGYTF.